This T cell receptor beta chain was obtained from a study of beta chain features in type 1 diabetes. Sequencing targeted expressed TCRB transcripts, as all isolated RNA had been reverse transcribed. Sequenced by immunoSEQ multiplex PCR; TCRdb stores in-frame clones only, minus some. The sample includes about 620,000 clones, around 15% seen only once; the top ten take roughly 0.098%. Via the markers CD45RO/CCR7/CD25/CD127/CD95/CD27, stem cell-like memory, regulatory, central memory and naive CD4+ cells were sorted. Trimming took off 0 bases at V and 7 bases at J, with 20 bases between the two ends. CDR1 and CDR2 from the germline V gene are SGDLS and YYNGEE. CDR3 length: 17 amino acids. This clone was recorded a few times.

This clonotype was obtained from a man between 18 and 35 years old in good health. The J gene is TRBJ2-1, the V gene TRBV9, with D perhaps matching TRBD2 (7 bases). Sample: naive CD4+ T cells from blood. CDR3 sequence (DNA): TGTGCCAGCAGCGTAGCCGCGGGGGCAGGGTTTTGGAATGAGCAGTTCTTC. It codes for CASSVAAGAGFWNEQFF.